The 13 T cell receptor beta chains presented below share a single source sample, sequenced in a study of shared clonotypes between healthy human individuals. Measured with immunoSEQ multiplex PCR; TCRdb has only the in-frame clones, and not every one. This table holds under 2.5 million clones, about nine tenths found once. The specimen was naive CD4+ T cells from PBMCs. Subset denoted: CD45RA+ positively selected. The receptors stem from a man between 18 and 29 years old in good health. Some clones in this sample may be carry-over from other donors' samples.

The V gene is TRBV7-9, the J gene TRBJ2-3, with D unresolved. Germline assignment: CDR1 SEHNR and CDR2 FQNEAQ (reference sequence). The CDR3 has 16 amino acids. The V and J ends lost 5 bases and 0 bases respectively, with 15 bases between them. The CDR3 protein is CASSLSLISSTDTQYF. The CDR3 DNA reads TGTGCCAGCAGCCTCAGCTTAATCTCTAGCACAGATACGCAGTATTTT.

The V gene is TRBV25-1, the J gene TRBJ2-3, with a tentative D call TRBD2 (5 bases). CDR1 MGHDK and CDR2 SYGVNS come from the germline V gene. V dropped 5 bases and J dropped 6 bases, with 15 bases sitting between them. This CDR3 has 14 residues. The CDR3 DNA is TGTGCCAGCAGTCCCCCGGGCGGGTGGGATACGCAGTATTTT. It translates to CASSPPGGWDTQYF.

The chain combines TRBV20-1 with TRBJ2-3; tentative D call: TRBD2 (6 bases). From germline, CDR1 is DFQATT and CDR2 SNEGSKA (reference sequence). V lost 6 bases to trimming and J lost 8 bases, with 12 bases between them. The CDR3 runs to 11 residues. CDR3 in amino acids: CSASEGATQYF. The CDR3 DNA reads TGCAGTGCCTCGGAGGGAGCTACGCAGTATTTT.

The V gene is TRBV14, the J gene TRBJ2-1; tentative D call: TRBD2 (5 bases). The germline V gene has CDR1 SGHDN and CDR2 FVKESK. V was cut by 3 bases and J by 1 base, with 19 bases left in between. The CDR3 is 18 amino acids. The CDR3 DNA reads TGTGCCAGCAGCCACACTAGAGGGTACGGGATGTCCTACAATGAGCAGTTCTTC. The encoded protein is CASSHTRGYGMSYNEQFF.

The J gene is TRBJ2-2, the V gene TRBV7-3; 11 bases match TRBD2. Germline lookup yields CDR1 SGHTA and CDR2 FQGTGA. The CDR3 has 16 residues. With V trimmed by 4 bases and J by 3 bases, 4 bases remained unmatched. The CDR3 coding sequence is TGTGCCAGCAGCTACACTAGCGGGAGCGACACCGGGGAGCTGTTTTTT. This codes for CASSYTSGSDTGELFF.

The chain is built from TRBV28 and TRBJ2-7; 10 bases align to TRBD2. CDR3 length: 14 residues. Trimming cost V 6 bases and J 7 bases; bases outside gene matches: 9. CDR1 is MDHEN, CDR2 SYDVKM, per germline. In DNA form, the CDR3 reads TGTGCCAGCAGCCTGGAGCGGGAGGGGAGGGAGCAGTACTTC. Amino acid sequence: CASSLEREGREQYF. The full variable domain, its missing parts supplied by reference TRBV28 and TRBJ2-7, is DVKVTQSSRYLVKRTGEKVFLECVQDMDHENMFWYRQDPGLGLRLIYFSYDVKMKEKGDIPEGYSVSREKKERFSLILESASTNQTSMYLCASSLEREGREQYFGPGTRLTVT.

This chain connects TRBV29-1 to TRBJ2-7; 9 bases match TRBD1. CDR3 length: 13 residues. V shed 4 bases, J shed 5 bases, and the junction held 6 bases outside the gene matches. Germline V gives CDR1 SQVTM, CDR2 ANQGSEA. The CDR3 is CSVGGQGNHEQYF. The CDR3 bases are TGCAGCGTTGGGGGACAGGGTAACCACGAGCAGTACTTC.

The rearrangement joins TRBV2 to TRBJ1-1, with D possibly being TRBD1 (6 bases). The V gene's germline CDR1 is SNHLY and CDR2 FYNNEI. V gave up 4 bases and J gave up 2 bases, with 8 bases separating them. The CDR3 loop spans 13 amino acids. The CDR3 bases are TGTGCCAGCAGTGTGGACAGCAACACTGAAGCTTTCTTT. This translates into CASSVDSNTEAFF.

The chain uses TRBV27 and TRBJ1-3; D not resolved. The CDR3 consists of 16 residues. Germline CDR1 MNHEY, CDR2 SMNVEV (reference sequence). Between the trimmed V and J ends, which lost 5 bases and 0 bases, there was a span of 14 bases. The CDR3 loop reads CASSPSVSHSGNTIYF. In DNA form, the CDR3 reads TGTGCCAGCAGTCCCTCTGTTAGTCACTCTGGAAACACCATATATTTT.

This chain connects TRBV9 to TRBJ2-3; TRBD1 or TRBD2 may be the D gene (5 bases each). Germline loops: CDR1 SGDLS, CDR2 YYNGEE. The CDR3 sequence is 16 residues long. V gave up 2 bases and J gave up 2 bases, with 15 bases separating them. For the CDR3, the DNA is TGTGCCAGCAGCGTTCTACCGGGACGGAACACAGATACGCAGTATTTT. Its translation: CASSVLPGRNTDTQYF.

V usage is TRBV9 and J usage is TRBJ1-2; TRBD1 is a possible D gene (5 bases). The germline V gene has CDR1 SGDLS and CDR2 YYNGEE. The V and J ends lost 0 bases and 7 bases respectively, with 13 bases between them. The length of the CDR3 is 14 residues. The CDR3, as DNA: TGTGCCAGCAGCGTAGGAGGGGTTAGGGTTGGCTACACCTTC. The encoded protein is CASSVGGVRVGYTF.

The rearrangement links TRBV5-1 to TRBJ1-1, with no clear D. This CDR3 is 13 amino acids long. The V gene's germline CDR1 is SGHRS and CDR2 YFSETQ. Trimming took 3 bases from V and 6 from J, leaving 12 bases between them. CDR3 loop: CASSSPAIAEAFF. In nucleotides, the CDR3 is TGCGCCAGCAGCTCTCCGGCGATCGCTGAAGCTTTCTTT.

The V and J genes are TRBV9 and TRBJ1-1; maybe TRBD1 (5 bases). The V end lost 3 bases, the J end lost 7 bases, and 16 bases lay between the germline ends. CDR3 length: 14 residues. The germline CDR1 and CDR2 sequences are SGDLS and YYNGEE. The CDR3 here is CASSADSNQIEAFF. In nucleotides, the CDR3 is TGTGCCAGCAGCGCTGACAGCAACCAAATTGAAGCTTTCTTT.